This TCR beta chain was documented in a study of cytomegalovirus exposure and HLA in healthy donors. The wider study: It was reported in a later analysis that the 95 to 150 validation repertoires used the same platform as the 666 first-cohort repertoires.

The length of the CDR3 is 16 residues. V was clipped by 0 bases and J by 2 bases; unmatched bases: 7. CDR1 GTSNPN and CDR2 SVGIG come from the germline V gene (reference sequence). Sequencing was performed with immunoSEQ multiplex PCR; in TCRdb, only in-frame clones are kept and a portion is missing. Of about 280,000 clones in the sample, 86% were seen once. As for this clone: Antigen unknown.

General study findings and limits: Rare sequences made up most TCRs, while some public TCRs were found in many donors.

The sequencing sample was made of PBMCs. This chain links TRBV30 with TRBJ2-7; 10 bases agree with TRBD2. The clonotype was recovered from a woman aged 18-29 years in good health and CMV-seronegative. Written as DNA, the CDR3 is TGTGCCTGGAGTGTAAGGGGTCTAGCGGGGGCCTACGAGCAGTACTTC. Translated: CAWSVRGLAGAYEQYF.